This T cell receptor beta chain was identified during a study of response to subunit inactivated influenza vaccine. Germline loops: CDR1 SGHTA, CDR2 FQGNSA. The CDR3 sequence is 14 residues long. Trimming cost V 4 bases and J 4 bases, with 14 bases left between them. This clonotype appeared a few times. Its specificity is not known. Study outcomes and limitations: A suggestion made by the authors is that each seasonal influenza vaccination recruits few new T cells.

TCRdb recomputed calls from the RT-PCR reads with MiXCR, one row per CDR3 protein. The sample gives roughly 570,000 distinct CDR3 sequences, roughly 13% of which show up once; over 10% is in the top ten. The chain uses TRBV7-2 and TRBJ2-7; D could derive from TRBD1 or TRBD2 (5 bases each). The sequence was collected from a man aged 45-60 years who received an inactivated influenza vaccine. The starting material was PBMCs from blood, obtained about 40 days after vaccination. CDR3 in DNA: TGTGCCAGCAGCTCCGGGACCTCACATTACGAGCAGTACTTC. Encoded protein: CASSSGTSHYEQYF.